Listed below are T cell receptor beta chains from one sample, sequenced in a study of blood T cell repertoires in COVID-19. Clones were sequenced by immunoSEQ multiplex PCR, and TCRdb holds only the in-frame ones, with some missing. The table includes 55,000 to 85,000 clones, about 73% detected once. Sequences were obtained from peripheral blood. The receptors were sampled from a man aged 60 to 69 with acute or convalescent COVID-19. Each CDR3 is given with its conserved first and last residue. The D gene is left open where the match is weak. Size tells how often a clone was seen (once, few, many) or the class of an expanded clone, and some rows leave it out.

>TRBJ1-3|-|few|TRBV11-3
TGTGCCAGCAGCTTACTTCTTAGGGTGATTGGGGGCGACTCTGGAAACACCATATATTTT
CASSLLLRVIGGDSGNTIYF
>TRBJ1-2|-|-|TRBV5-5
TGTGCCAGCAGCTTGCCTACAGGTCCCGGCGGCTACACCTTC
CASSLPTGPGGYTF
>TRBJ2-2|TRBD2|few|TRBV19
TGTGCCAGTAGTATAGGTACTAGCGGGAGGTCTACCGGGGAGCTGTTTTTT
CASSIGTSGRSTGELFF
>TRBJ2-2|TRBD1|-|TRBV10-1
TGCGCCAGCAGTGAGTGGACAGGCACCGGGGAGCTGTTTTTT
CASSEWTGTGELFF
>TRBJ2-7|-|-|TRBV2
TGTGCCAGCAGTGAGCCTAGAGCCTCCTACGAGCAGTACTTC
CASSEPRASYEQYF
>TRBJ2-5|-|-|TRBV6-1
TGTGCCAGCAGTGAAGCGCACGGGGTAGGGGAGACCCAGTACTTC
CASSEAHGVGETQYF
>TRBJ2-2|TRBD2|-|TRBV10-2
TGCGCCAGCACGGGACTAGCGGGCAGGGAGCTGTTTTTT
CASTGLAGRELFF
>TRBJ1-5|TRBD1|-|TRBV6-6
TGTGCCAGCAACCGACAGGGAGGACAGCCCCAGCATTTT
CASNRQGGQPQHF
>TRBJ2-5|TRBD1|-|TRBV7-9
TGTGCCAGCAGCCGCGCGACAGGGCGGGAGACCCAGTACTTC
CASSRATGRETQYF
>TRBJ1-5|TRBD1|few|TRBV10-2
TGCGCCAGCAGTGACAGGGGGCTTCAGCCCCAGCATTTT
CASSDRGLQPQHF
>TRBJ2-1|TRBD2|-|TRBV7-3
TGTGCCAGCAGCTCGCCGGGACTAGAGACTGAGCAGTTCTTC
CASSSPGLETEQFF
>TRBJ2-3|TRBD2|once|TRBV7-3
TGTGCCAGCAGCCCTACGACTAGCGGGGGCACAGATACGCAGTATTTT
CASSPTTSGGTDTQYF
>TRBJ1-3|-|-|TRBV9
TGTGCCAGCAGCGTTGGGCTGGGTGGAAACACCATATATTTT
CASSVGLGGNTIYF
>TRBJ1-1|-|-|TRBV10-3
TGTGCCACAGCAAACCCCCAAGGAGGCACTGAAGCTTTCTTT
CATANPQGGTEAFF
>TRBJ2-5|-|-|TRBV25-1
TGTGCCAGCAGTGAATCCGGACATCAAGAGACCCAGTACTTC
CASSESGHQETQYF
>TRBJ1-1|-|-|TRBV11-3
TGTGCCAGCAGCGGACATAACACTGAAGCTTTCTTT
CASSGHNTEAFF
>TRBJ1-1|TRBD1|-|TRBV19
TGTGCCAGTAGATCGACAGGGGGGATCACTGAAGCTTTCTTT
CASRSTGGITEAFF